The rows below give T cell receptor beta chains drawn from one sample of a study of Graves' ophthalmopathy and Graves' hyperthyroidism. TCRdb reprocessed the multiplex PCR reads with MiXCR, giving one entry per CDR3 protein. Of about 400,000 distinct CDR3 sequences in the sample, 15% are singletons; the top ten hold around 7%. The sequenced sample consisted of peripheral blood. These receptor sequences come from a woman between 18 and 30 years old with stable Graves' hyperthyroidism. Each CDR3 is given without its conserved first and last residue. Each record gives: V gene, CDR3 protein.

TRBV11-2,ASSFPGTEAYEQY
TRBV7-6,ASSRNRGFGETQY
TRBV11-1,ASSLQRINSPLH
TRBV6-5,AGSYWGRPSTGYGYT
TRBV6-1,ASRGAPRAF
TRBV9,ASSEESGDIYGYT
TRBV6-1,ASSEELDSSFIETQY
TRBV6-2/TRBV6-3,ASSYRPGHPSGANVLT
TRBV12-3/TRBV12-4,ASSSGSYQPQH
TRBV19,ASNPSGSNQPQH
TRBV6-6,ASSLIMEDRAVGYQPQH
TRBV20-1,SARVSAGPRTEAF
TRBV9,ASSVSMNTEAF
TRBV6-1,AGRGDSYNSPLH
TRBV19,ASRDGRDQPQH
TRBV12-5,ASGPPGVNPHREGYT
TRBV28,ASSTKEGVGYT
TRBV5-1,ATARGVSYEQY
TRBV11-1,ASSHVVERISWYGYT
TRBV6-5,ASSSGTGVRGANVLT
TRBV19,ASSPQKEQPQH
TRBV19,ASSMVLGLEEQY
TRBV12-3/TRBV12-4,ASSLQGGTEAF
TRBV11-1,ASSVRGAESSYEQY
TRBV12-3/TRBV12-4,ASRQGPAGYT
TRBV6-1,AGSREGYEQY
TRBV19,ASLPAGSGVLYGYT
TRBV4-2,ASSQAGLALGGETQY
TRBV12-3/TRBV12-4,ASSLWGIEAF
TRBV20-1,SARDRRDVPRQPQH
TRBV7-9,ASSLHKGTRGRETQY
TRBV11-1,ASSLTRAATAF
TRBV20-1,SALRDRDDSPLH
TRBV12-3/TRBV12-4,ASSLAGRDRRKNGYT
TRBV19,ASAHPGQGYEQY
TRBV24-1,ATSDLPGTAKETQY
TRBV19,ASKTASQGTEAF
TRBV11-2,ASSLDRAHSYEQY
TRBV19,ASSPGTGPLYEQY
TRBV20-1,SARDPGTTPAAFYGYT
TRBV12-3/TRBV12-4,ASSPWEIFEQY
TRBV5-8,ASMAGNVGPEAF
TRBV11-2,ASSITPGTQIRNTIY
TRBV19,ASTLRQVVNQPQH
TRBV18,ASSPPNVGRETQY
TRBV19,ASSTSNSNQPQH
TRBV20-1,SATLFGAEAF